This paragraph reports one T cell receptor (beta chain). The antigen is not known. These data come from a study of T cell responses to AZD1222 COVID-19 vaccine. Germline trimming cut 4 bases from V and 7 bases from J; bases unmatched to any gene: 10. The CDR3 loop spans 15 amino acids. Germline V lookup: CDR1 LNHDA, CDR2 SQIVND (reference sequence). Sequencing used immunoSEQ multiplex PCR; TCRdb keeps in-frame clones, though not all of them. The table shows about 59,000 clones, with 89% occurring only once. Study results and limitations: The repertoires were collected only after the peak T cell response. Of spike-specific TCRs, nearly half reportedly target regions left unmutated in variants.

The chain recombines TRBV19 with TRBJ2-7, with 10 nucleotides matching TRBD2. The material was peripheral blood, obtained 28 days after the second AZD1222 dose. This TCR derives from an adult who received the AZD1222 COVID-19 vaccine. The CDR3 region is CASSTRTSGLREQYF. CDR3 coding DNA: TGTGCCAGTAGTACCCGGACTAGCGGCCTCCGGGAGCAGTACTTC.